This TCR beta chain emerged from a study of early T cells in non-severe SARS-CoV-2 infection. About the study: Investigators sequenced bulk RNA drawn from unsorted whole blood, and chains remained unpaired. Overall study findings and caveats: VDJdb matches were skewed toward anti-spike CD8 T cell responses.

The CDR3 has 14 residues. CDR1 is WNHNN, CDR2 SYGVQD, per germline (reference sequence). J gave up 2 bases and V 4 bases, and 3 bases lay outside the gene matches. In its sample, this clonotype was seen a few times. Antigen: not known. Unique molecular identifiers were added to individual cDNA molecules. In TCRdb, the 5' RACE reads were re-called with MiXCR into one record per CDR3 protein. This sample has over 60,000 distinct CDR3 sequences, with around 12% found just once. This sequence originates from an adult who was a healthcare worker with PCR-confirmed SARS-CoV-2 infection or an uninfected control (not recorded which). Material for sequencing was whole blood. V usage is TRBV10-1 and J usage is TRBJ2-7; 9 positions match TRBD1. The DNA for the CDR3 is TGCGCCAGCAGTGTAGGACAGGGGCCCTACGAGCAGTACTTC. Amino acid sequence: CASSVGQGPYEQYF.